This is a list of T cell receptor beta chains from one sample in a study of Ad26.COV2.S vaccination and SARS-CoV-2 variants. Repertoires were generated with immunoSEQ multiplex PCR, while TCRdb's copy carries only in-frame clones and drops some. The table includes just over 350,000 clones, about 90% detected once. The material sequenced was peripheral blood, taken after recovery from COVID-19. These receptors came from a human donor who had recovered from COVID-19. Both conserved end residues are part of each CDR3. Fields, in order: clone size, V gene, J gene, D gene, CDR3 protein, CDR3 DNA. A D gene is named only where the DNA matches it firmly. Size tells how often a clone was seen (once, few, many) or the class of an expanded clone, and some rows leave it out.

size: -
V: TRBV6-5
J: TRBJ1-1
D: -
CDR3: CASSQSTWGTEAFF
DNA: TGTGCCAGCAGCCAGTCCACGTGGGGCACTGAAGCTTTCTTT

size: -
V: TRBV9
J: TRBJ1-1
D: -
CDR3: CASSVAQGPYTEAFF
DNA: TGTGCCAGCAGCGTAGCTCAGGGGCCGTACACTGAAGCTTTCTTT

size: -
V: TRBV7-8
J: TRBJ2-7
D: -
CDR3: CASSFSARYEQYF
DNA: TGTGCCAGCAGCTTCTCAGCTCGGTACGAGCAGTACTTC

size: -
V: TRBV18
J: TRBJ1-3
D: TRBD1
CDR3: CASTGTAQLGNTIYF
DNA: TGTGCCAGCACGGGGACAGCCCAGCTTGGAAACACCATATATTTT

size: once
V: TRBV9
J: TRBJ2-7
D: -
CDR3: CASSVEEGSSYEQYF
DNA: TGTGCCAGCAGCGTAGAGGAGGGTTCGAGCTACGAGCAGTACTTC

size: -
V: TRBV12-3/TRBV12-4
J: TRBJ1-1
D: -
CDR3: CASSLQENTEAFF
DNA: TGTGCCAGCAGTTTACAAGAGAACACTGAAGCTTTCTTT

size: -
V: TRBV6-6
J: TRBJ2-2
D: TRBD2
CDR3: CASSPGTSGANTGELFF
DNA: TGTGCCAGCAGTCCCGGGACTAGCGGGGCGAACACCGGGGAGCTGTTTTTT

size: -
V: TRBV11-2
J: TRBJ1-1
D: -
CDR3: CASSGLDRFMNTEAFF
DNA: TGTGCCAGCAGTGGTTTGGACCGTTTCATGAACACTGAAGCTTTCTTT

size: -
V: TRBV27
J: TRBJ2-3
D: TRBD2
CDR3: CASSLGGGITDTQYF
DNA: TGTGCCAGCAGTTTAGGGGGGGGGATCACAGATACGCAGTATTTT

size: -
V: TRBV27
J: TRBJ2-7
D: TRBD2
CDR3: CASSLLGGNSYEQYF
DNA: TGTGCCAGCAGTTTACTCGGGGGGAACTCCTACGAGCAGTACTTC

size: -
V: TRBV18
J: TRBJ1-1
D: -
CDR3: CASSPSGKNTEAFF
DNA: TGTGCCAGCTCACCGTCCGGGAAGAACACTGAAGCTTTCTTT

size: -
V: TRBV27
J: TRBJ2-7
D: -
CDR3: CASSQGREQYF
DNA: TGTGCCAGCAGTCAGGGGCGCGAGCAGTACTTC

size: -
V: TRBV29-1
J: TRBJ1-2
D: TRBD1
CDR3: CSVEGTGIWGYTF
DNA: TGCAGCGTTGAAGGGACAGGGATTTGGGGCTACACCTTC

size: -
V: TRBV9
J: TRBJ2-7
D: TRBD2
CDR3: CASSVGLAGGNEQYF
DNA: TGTGCCAGCAGCGTAGGACTAGCGGGGGGTAACGAGCAGTACTTC

size: -
V: TRBV20-1
J: TRBJ1-2
D: -
CDR3: CSAVKDGYTF
DNA: TGCAGTGCAGTCAAGGACGGCTACACCTTC

size: -
V: TRBV12-3/TRBV12-4
J: TRBJ2-5
D: -
CDR3: CASSNFAQETQYF
DNA: TGTGCCAGCAGTAATTTTGCACAAGAGACCCAGTACTTC

size: -
V: TRBV6-5
J: TRBJ1-2
D: TRBD1
CDR3: CASSYVPGGAYGYTF
DNA: TGTGCCAGCAGTTACGTCCCAGGGGGCGCATATGGCTACACCTTC

size: once
V: TRBV25-1
J: TRBJ2-1
D: -
CDR3: CASSFNEQFF
DNA: TGTGCCAGCAGCTTCAATGAGCAGTTCTTC

size: -
V: TRBV19
J: TRBJ2-7
D: TRBD1
CDR3: CASSTTGQGRGEQYF
DNA: TGTGCCAGTAGTACAACCGGACAGGGCCGAGGCGAGCAGTACTTC

size: -
V: TRBV3-1/TRBV3-2
J: TRBJ2-7
D: -
CDR3: CASSQGWSNEQYF
DNA: TGTGCCAGCAGCCAAGGGTGGTCAAACGAGCAGTACTTC

size: -
V: TRBV27
J: TRBJ2-7
D: -
CDR3: CASPSYEQYF
DNA: TGTGCCAGCCCTTCCTACGAGCAGTACTTC

size: -
V: TRBV18
J: TRBJ2-7
D: -
CDR3: CASSPPNYSYEQYF
DNA: TGTGCCAGCTCACCACCGAACTACTCCTACGAGCAGTACTTC

size: -
V: TRBV7-9
J: TRBJ1-6
D: -
CDR3: CASSFEAPGSPLHF
DNA: TGTGCCAGCAGCTTCGAGGCCCCTGGGTCACCCCTCCACTTT

size: -
V: TRBV5-1
J: TRBJ2-3
D: -
CDR3: CASSLADGDTQYF
DNA: TGCGCCAGCAGCCTTGCCGACGGAGATACGCAGTATTTT

size: -
V: TRBV7-7
J: TRBJ2-3
D: -
CDR3: CASSLAPGSRGTDTQYF
DNA: TGTGCTAGCAGCTTAGCGCCGGGGAGTCGAGGGACAGATACGCAGTATTTT

size: -
V: TRBV6-5
J: TRBJ2-1
D: TRBD1
CDR3: CASSRGTGQFF
DNA: TGTGCCAGCAGTCGCGGGACAGGGCAGTTCTTC

size: -
V: TRBV5-6
J: TRBJ1-2
D: -
CDR3: CASSLLRDYTF
DNA: TGTGCCAGCAGCTTGCTTCGGGACTACACCTTC

size: -
V: TRBV12-3/TRBV12-4
J: TRBJ2-3
D: -
CDR3: CASSFGGEDTQYF
DNA: TGTGCCAGCAGTTTCGGGGGTGAAGATACGCAGTATTTT

size: -
V: TRBV18
J: TRBJ1-2
D: TRBD1
CDR3: CASSPQDRGYGYTF
DNA: TGTGCCAGCTCACCACAAGACAGGGGCTATGGCTACACCTTC

size: -
V: TRBV5-1
J: TRBJ1-2
D: -
CDR3: CASALGSNYGYTF
DNA: TGCGCCAGCGCCCTCGGATCTAACTATGGCTACACCTTC

size: -
V: TRBV6-1
J: TRBJ1-2
D: -
CDR3: CASSEHPGYGYTF
DNA: TGTGCCAGCAGTGAACACCCAGGCTATGGCTACACCTTC

size: -
V: TRBV5-4
J: TRBJ2-2
D: TRBD2
CDR3: CASSTGTSGAAGELFF
DNA: TGTGCCAGCAGTACCGGGACTAGCGGGGCCGCAGGGGAGCTGTTTTTT

size: -
V: TRBV11-2
J: TRBJ1-4
D: -
CDR3: CASSLSTNEKLFF
DNA: TGTGCCAGCAGCTTATCCACTAATGAAAAACTGTTTTTT

size: -
V: TRBV18
J: TRBJ2-7
D: -
CDR3: CASSVIRGYEQYF
DNA: TGTGCCAGCTCAGTAATCAGGGGTTACGAGCAGTACTTC

size: -
V: TRBV5-4
J: TRBJ1-2
D: -
CDR3: CASSLTGLYGYTF
DNA: TGTGCCAGCAGCTTGACAGGGTTGTATGGCTACACCTTC

size: -
V: TRBV7-2
J: TRBJ2-2
D: -
CDR3: CASSSLGGTGELFF
DNA: TGTGCCAGCAGCTCCCTCGGAGGCACCGGGGAGCTGTTTTTT

size: once
V: TRBV6-6
J: TRBJ1-1
D: -
CDR3: CASSPGLSTEAFF
DNA: TGTGCCAGCAGCCCAGGGTTGTCAACTGAAGCTTTCTTT

size: -
V: TRBV7-9
J: TRBJ2-5
D: TRBD1
CDR3: CASSSTGGREETQYF
DNA: TGTGCCAGCAGCTCGACAGGGGGGAGGGAAGAGACCCAGTACTTC

size: -
V: TRBV6-2/TRBV6-3
J: TRBJ2-3
D: -
CDR3: CASSLGGPPTDTQYF
DNA: TGTGCCAGCAGCCTCGGGGGGCCCCCCACAGATACGCAGTATTTT

size: once
V: TRBV29-1
J: TRBJ1-4
D: -
CDR3: CSVSFYNEKLFF
DNA: TGCAGCGTTTCGTTTTATAATGAAAAACTGTTTTTT

size: -
V: TRBV24-1
J: TRBJ2-3
D: -
CDR3: CATSDLVTDTQYF
DNA: TGTGCCACCAGTGATTTAGTGACAGATACGCAGTATTTT

size: -
V: TRBV19
J: TRBJ1-5
D: -
CDR3: CASNRRGPPYNQPQHF
DNA: TGTGCCAGTAACCGTCGGGGGCCCCCTTACAATCAGCCCCAGCATTTT

size: -
V: TRBV4-1
J: TRBJ1-3
D: -
CDR3: CASSQGAESGNTIYF
DNA: TGCGCCAGCAGCCAAGGTGCGGAGTCTGGAAACACCATATATTTT

size: -
V: TRBV5-8
J: TRBJ1-1
D: -
CDR3: CASSVTEAFF
DNA: TGTGCCAGCAGCGTCACTGAAGCTTTCTTT

size: -
V: TRBV23-1
J: TRBJ1-3
D: TRBD1
CDR3: CASSHLGTGAGNTIYF
DNA: TGCGCCAGCAGTCACCTCGGGACAGGGGCTGGAAACACCATATATTTT

size: -
V: TRBV2
J: TRBJ1-2
D: TRBD1
CDR3: CASRGQSPYYGYTF
DNA: TGTGCCAGCAGGGGACAGTCCCCTTACTATGGCTACACCTTC

size: -
V: TRBV18
J: TRBJ1-2
D: -
CDR3: CASSPPAEPYGYTF
DNA: TGTGCCAGCTCACCACCGGCAGAGCCCTATGGCTACACCTTC

size: few
V: TRBV15
J: TRBJ1-3
D: TRBD1
CDR3: CATSREQGAAGNTIYF
DNA: TGTGCCACCAGCAGAGAACAGGGGGCGGCTGGAAACACCATATATTTT

size: -
V: TRBV27
J: TRBJ1-5
D: -
CDR3: CASSSRGGEPQHF
DNA: TGTGCCAGCAGTTCCAGGGGAGGGGAGCCCCAGCATTTT

size: once
V: TRBV7-8
J: TRBJ1-2
D: TRBD1
CDR3: CASSLRQGEANYGYTF
DNA: TGTGCCAGCAGCTTACGACAGGGAGAAGCTAACTATGGCTACACCTTC

size: -
V: TRBV5-1
J: TRBJ2-5
D: -
CDR3: CASSLEAARKETQYF
DNA: TGCGCCAGCAGCTTGGAAGCGGCCAGAAAAGAGACCCAGTACTTC

size: -
V: TRBV24-1
J: TRBJ1-2
D: -
CDR3: CATSDSTSNYGYTF
DNA: TGTGCCACCAGTGATTCCACATCTAACTATGGCTACACCTTC

size: -
V: TRBV10-3
J: TRBJ1-1
D: -
CDR3: CAIRVGGNTEAFF
DNA: TGTGCCATCAGGGTGGGAGGGAACACTGAAGCTTTCTTT

size: -
V: TRBV6-2/TRBV6-3
J: TRBJ2-5
D: -
CDR3: CASSYPVEGQLTPGETQYF
DNA: TGTGCCAGCAGTTATCCGGTTGAGGGACAATTAACTCCGGGGGAGACCCAGTACTTC

size: -
V: TRBV5-1
J: TRBJ2-1
D: TRBD1
CDR3: CASSLGTGRYNEQFF
DNA: TGCGCCAGCAGCCTCGGGACAGGGCGGTACAATGAGCAGTTCTTC

size: -
V: TRBV6-5
J: TRBJ1-1
D: TRBD1
CDR3: CASSSGQGAPNTEAFF
DNA: TGTGCCAGCAGTTCCGGACAGGGGGCTCCGAACACTGAAGCTTTCTTT

size: -
V: TRBV6-6
J: TRBJ2-4
D: TRBD1
CDR3: CASSRPTTGGENIQYF
DNA: TGTGCCAGCAGCCGACCTACGACAGGGGGGGAAAACATTCAGTACTTC

size: -
V: TRBV6-6
J: TRBJ2-7
D: -
CDR3: CASSYSGERWDYEQYF
DNA: TGTGCCAGCAGTTACTCGGGAGAAAGGTGGGACTACGAGCAGTACTTC

size: -
V: TRBV5-1
J: TRBJ2-5
D: TRBD2
CDR3: CASSFGIAGGPETQYF
DNA: TGCGCCAGCAGCTTTGGGATAGCGGGGGGCCCGGAGACCCAGTACTTC